Sequencing of this TCR beta chain was carried out in a study of blood T cell repertoires in COVID-19. Across the study: In each case, the material was cDNA or gDNA derived from T cells, B-cell-depleted T cells, or PBMCs.

Germline trimming cut 7 bases from V and 2 bases from J; bases unmatched to any gene: 6. This CDR3 is built from 13 residues. The germline CDR1 and CDR2 sequences are SQVTM and ANQGSEA. The authors' processing: Reference gene primers were amplified, and this amplification served to estimate nucleated cell counts. Some clones are missing from TCRdb's copy, which holds only in-frame ones; the method was immunoSEQ multiplex PCR. V, J and clone size are taken as reported in that table, and D and trimming were inferred from the DNA itself. The repertoire holds about 200,000 clones, around four fifths seen once, with 0.9% to 0.95% in the top ten. Seattle's enrolled individuals joined amid active infection and were then monitored longitudinally.

This clonotype was obtained from a man between 60 and 75 years old with COVID-19, enrolled during active disease. The sequencing input was peripheral blood. The rearrangement links TRBV29-1 to TRBJ1-1; 8 positions match TRBD1. CDR3 residues: CSAETGANTEAFF. In nucleotides, the CDR3 is TGCAGCGCTGAGACAGGGGCAAACACTGAAGCTTTCTTT.